Listed below are T cell receptor beta chains from one sample, sequenced in a study of OX40 agonist ivuxolimab in advanced cancers. Generated by immunoSEQ multiplex PCR, the TCRdb table keeps only in-frame clones and is missing some. The table has about 35,000 clones, 70% to 85% seen once. The specimen was CD4+ or CD8+ T cells sorted from blood, collected in a trial of the OX40 agonist ivuxolimab. The source is an adult with an advanced solid tumor such as melanoma, head and neck, liver or kidney cancer. Each CDR3 is given with its conserved first and last residue. D genes are given only for firm matches. For some rows the clone size is stated as once, few or many, or as a class when expanded; others skip it.

cdr3_nt	cdr3_aa	d_call	j_call	clone_size	v_call
TGTGCCACCAGCGCTCGACAGGGAATACAGCCCCAGCATTTT	CATSARQGIQPQHF	TRBD1	TRBJ1-5	NA	TRBV15
TGCGCCAGCAGCATCTCAACCCCGGGACCGCCAAATTCACCCCTCCACTTT	CASSISTPGPPNSPLHF	NA	TRBJ1-6	NA	TRBV5-1
TGTGCCAGCAGCTTGGGAAACGAGCAGTACTTC	CASSLGNEQYF	NA	TRBJ2-7	NA	TRBV11-2
TGTGCCAGCAGCTTAAGCGCAGATACGCAGTATTTT	CASSLSADTQYF	NA	TRBJ2-3	NA	TRBV7-3
TGCGCCAGCAGCCAAGTCTACCGTTCGGGCCAGCCCCAGCATTTT	CASSQVYRSGQPQHF	NA	TRBJ1-5	NA	TRBV4-3
TGTGCCAGCAGTTTTACAGGGGTTGAGCAGTTCTTC	CASSFTGVEQFF	TRBD1	TRBJ2-1	NA	TRBV27
TGCGCCAGCAGCTTGGGGGAGGAGACCCAGTACTTC	CASSLGEETQYF	NA	TRBJ2-5	NA	TRBV5-1
TGTGCCAGCAGTTATAGGGGGGTAAGGACTGAAGCTTTCTTT	CASSYRGVRTEAFF	NA	TRBJ1-1	NA	TRBV6-5
TGTGCCAGCAGGCCGGGGGTTCGCGCCCTACAAGCTTTCTTT	CASRPGVRALQAFF	NA	TRBJ1-1	NA	TRBV6-5
TGTGCCAGCAGCCAAACGCAGGGGGCTTTTGGCTACACCTTC	CASSQTQGAFGYTF	TRBD1	TRBJ1-2	NA	TRBV14
TGTGCCAGCAGCTCTCTTACCGGGACCGACAAGTATTTT	CASSSLTGTDKYF	NA	TRBJ2-3	NA	TRBV7-3
TGTGCCAGCAGCGTCGGAGCTTTGGGCTACGAGCAGTACTTC	CASSVGALGYEQYF	NA	TRBJ2-7	NA	TRBV9
TGTGCCAGCAGTTACTCGGGACCCCCTACAGATACGCAGTATTTT	CASSYSGPPTDTQYF	NA	TRBJ2-3	once	TRBV6-5
TGTGCCAGCAGGAAAAAGGGACTAGCGGGAGGGACCTACGAGCAGTACTTC	CASRKKGLAGGTYEQYF	TRBD2	TRBJ2-7	many	TRBV28
TGCGCCAGCAGCCAAGGCGTTGCGACAGTCTACGAGCAGTACTTC	CASSQGVATVYEQYF	NA	TRBJ2-7	NA	TRBV4-3